Below are 28 T cell receptor beta chains sequenced from a single sample in a study of early stage breast cancer tumors. Assay used: immunoSEQ multiplex PCR; TCRdb lists only in-frame clones, some missing. The data show 4,500 to 6,000 clones, with roughly two thirds seen just once and approximately 15% held by the top ten. Sequences were obtained from breast tumor tissue. The receptors here all came from a person between 60 and 69 years old with breast cancer.

The rearrangement uses TRBV30 and TRBJ1-2, with 10 positions matching TRBD1. The CDR3 covers 16 residues. The germline V gene has CDR1 GTSNPN and CDR2 SVGIG (reference sequence). J was trimmed by 1 base and V by 3 bases; bases with no gene match: 8. The CDR3 is CAWRKTGTGVNYGYTF. CDR3 nucleotide sequence: TGTGCCTGGAGAAAAACCGGGACAGGGGTTAACTATGGCTACACCTTC.

V and J are TRBV6-1 and TRBJ2-6; D uncertain. The CDR3 runs to 16 residues. V lost 5 bases and J 1 base, leaving 12 bases between the germline ends. Per the germline V gene, CDR1 is MNHNS and CDR2 is SASEGT. CDR3 region: CASSQESGSGANVLTF. As DNA, the CDR3 is TGTGCCAGCAGTCAAGAATCTGGATCTGGGGCCAACGTCCTGACTTTC.

J is TRBJ1-1 and V is TRBV5-1, with unresolved D. The CDR3 extends over 14 amino acids. Germline assignment: CDR1 SGHRS and CDR2 YFSETQ. V was cut by 4 bases and J by 1 base, with 11 bases left in between. The CDR3 sequence is CASSPRATNTEAFF. Written as DNA, the CDR3 is TGCGCCAGCAGCCCTAGGGCGACGAACACTGAAGCTTTCTTT.

V gene TRBV5-1 combines with J gene TRBJ2-5, with a tentative D call TRBD1 (5 bases). In germline, CDR1 is SGHRS, CDR2 YFSETQ. V lost 5 bases and J 2 bases, leaving 19 bases between the germline ends. This CDR3 has 16 residues. The chain's CDR3 is CASSSNAQGGQETQYF. Here the CDR3 DNA reads TGCGCCAGCAGTTCGAACGCCCAGGGTGGGCAAGAGACCCAGTACTTC.

The gene calls are TRBV7-8 and TRBJ2-2; 13 nucleotides agree with TRBD2. V shed 5 bases and J 6 bases; nucleotides not matched to a gene: 3. CDR3 length: 15 amino acids. Germline V gene sequence: CDR1 SGHVS, CDR2 FQNEAQ. In DNA form, the CDR3 reads TGTGCCAGCAGCAAAACTAGCGGGAGGGCCGGGGAGCTGTTTTTT. It specifies CASSKTSGRAGELFF. The full variable domain, in which reference TRBV7-8 and TRBJ2-2 provide the parts outside the CDR3, is GAGVSQSPRYKVAKRGQDVALRCDPISGHVSLFWYQQALGQGPEFLTYFQNEAQLDKSGLPSDRFFAERPEGSVSTLKIQRTQQEDSAVYLCASSKTSGRAGELFFGEGSRLTVL.

J is TRBJ1-2 and V is TRBV7-9, with unresolved D. CDR3 length: 12 residues. From germline, CDR1 is SEHNR and CDR2 FQNEAQ (reference sequence). V was trimmed by 2 bases and J by 6 bases, leaving 7 bases between them. The CDR3 loop reads CASSLTQNGYTF. The DNA for the CDR3 is TGTGCCAGCAGCTTAACACAGAATGGCTACACCTTC. The whole variable domain, remainder taken from reference TRBV7-9 and TRBJ1-2, is DTGVSQNPRHKITKRGQNVTFRCDPISEHNRLYWYRQTLGQGPEFLTYFQNEAQLEKSRLLSDRFSAERPKGSFSTLEIQRTEQGDSAMYLCASSLTQNGYTFGSGTRLTVV.

The rearrangement links TRBV30 to TRBJ2-1; D unclear. The V end was cut by 1 base, the J end by 4 bases, with 2 bases between. Germline V lookup: CDR1 GTSNPN, CDR2 SVGIG (reference sequence). The CDR3 length is 11 residues. The CDR3 sequence: CAWSAYNEQFF. The CDR3 region has the DNA TGTGCCTGGAGTGCGTACAATGAGCAGTTCTTC.

The V and J genes are TRBV4-3 and TRBJ2-7; 8 bases map to TRBD2. CDR3 length: 15 amino acids. Germline V gene lookup returns CDR1 LGHNA and CDR2 YSLEER. The ends lost 0 bases at V and 8 bases at J; junction bases unmatched: 9. The CDR3 sequence: CASSQDANGRAKQYF. The DNA for the CDR3 is TGCGCCAGCAGCCAAGATGCGAACGGGAGGGCCAAGCAGTACTTC.

The gene calls are TRBV5-1 and TRBJ2-7, with 11 bases matching TRBD2. The CDR3 is 15 residues long. CDR1 is SGHRS, CDR2 YFSETQ, per germline. With V trimmed by 4 bases and J by 2 bases, 5 bases remained unmatched. Written as DNA, the CDR3 is TGCGCCAGCAGCCCACTAGCGGGAGAGGCCTACGAGCAGTACTTC. This gives the protein CASSPLAGEAYEQYF. Using reference TRBV5-1 and TRBJ2-7 for the parts outside the CDR3, the full variable domain is KAGVTQTPRYLIKTRGQQVTLSCSPISGHRSVSWYQQTPGQGLQFLFEYFSETQRNKGNFPGRFSGRQFSNSRSEMNVSTLELGDSALYLCASSPLAGEAYEQYFGPGTRLTVT.

The chain has TRBV2 and TRBJ2-1, with D perhaps TRBD2 (7 bases). Germline values: CDR1 SNHLY, CDR2 FYNNEI. The CDR3 totals 15 residues. V was pared by 7 bases and J by 4 bases, with 17 bases between. The CDR3 DNA reads as TGTGCCAGCACCGGAGGGGGGGTAGCTTACAATGAGCAGTTCTTC. Its protein is CASTGGGVAYNEQFF.

This clone was detected a few times. The V call is TRBV11-1, the J call TRBJ2-3; 7 nucleotides agree with TRBD2. The CDR3 is 16 amino acids. V gave up 6 bases and J gave up 1 base; unmatched junction bases: 10. Germline CDR1 reads SGHAT; CDR2 reads FQDESV (reference sequence). CDR3 sequence (DNA): TGTGCCAGCAGTTTGTTCCGGGCGGGGGGCACAGATACGCAGTATTTT. Translated, it gives CASSLFRAGGTDTQYF.

The V call is TRBV4-3, the J call TRBJ1-4; D ambiguous. CDR1 is LGHNA, CDR2 YSLEER, per germline. With 0 bases removed from V and 6 bases from J, the gap between germline ends came to 8 bases. The CDR3 contains 14 residues. DNA for the CDR3: TGCGCCAGCAGCCAAGATTTGGCGGATGAAAAACTGTTTTTT. It specifies CASSQDLADEKLFF.

This rearrangement joins TRBV7-6 to TRBJ2-7; D is ambiguous. V lost 0 bases and J lost 0, with 9 bases in between. The CDR3 has 15 amino acids. The germline CDR1 and CDR2 sequences are SGHVS and FNYEAQ. The CDR3 protein is CASSLAGMGSYEQYF. The CDR3 DNA follows: TGTGCCAGCAGCTTAGCTGGGATGGGCTCCTACGAGCAGTACTTC.

The V call is TRBV7-9, the J call TRBJ1-3, with unresolved D. The CDR3 contains 17 residues. The V end lost 2 bases, the J end lost 0 bases, and 14 bases lay between the germline ends. In germline, CDR1 is SEHNR, CDR2 FQNEAQ (reference sequence). The CDR3 DNA sequence: TGTGCCAGCAGCTTATACCCCCCCGACAACTCTGGAAACACCATATATTTT. This encodes CASSLYPPDNSGNTIYF.

A single count supports this clone. The chain employs TRBV6-5 and TRBJ2-3; no reliable D call. CDR1 and CDR2 (germline): MNHEY, SVGAGI. The CDR3 length is 13 residues. V lost 1 base to trimming and J lost 5 bases, with 7 bases between them. As DNA, the CDR3 is TGTGCCAGCAGTTACTTACCACGAGATACGCAGTATTTT. It yields the protein CASSYLPRDTQYF.

This chain links TRBV19 with TRBJ1-5; weak D call: TRBD1 (6 bases). The ends were cut back, 6 bases at V and 3 bases at J, with 15 bases in the middle. Germline loops: CDR1 LNHDA, CDR2 SQIVND (reference sequence). The length of the CDR3 is 15 residues. CDR3: CASRKQGGFNQPQHF. The CDR3 nucleotides read TGTGCCAGTAGAAAACAGGGAGGTTTCAATCAGCCCCAGCATTTT.

The chain links TRBV6-1 to TRBJ2-3, with a tentative D call TRBD1 (5 bases). V was clipped by 2 bases and J by 5 bases, with 11 bases between them. This CDR3 spans 14 amino acids. Germline V lookup: CDR1 MNHNS, CDR2 SASEGT. The CDR3 loop reads CASSEMDNQDTQYF. The CDR3 DNA reads TGTGCCAGCAGTGAAATGGACAACCAAGATACGCAGTATTTT.

This chain connects TRBV7-8 to TRBJ1-6, with 8 nucleotides matching TRBD1. The germline CDR1 and CDR2 sequences are SGHVS and FQNEAQ. The CDR3 spans 17 residues. The V segment lost 5 bases and the J segment 1 base; nucleotides outside the gene matches: 7. The CDR3 is CASSPDRVLSYNSPLHF. CDR3 coding DNA: TGTGCCAGCAGCCCGGACAGGGTATTATCCTATAATTCACCCCTCCACTTT.

This chain uses TRBV19 with TRBJ2-3; TRBD2 aligns across 10 bases. The CDR3 extends over 13 amino acids. V shed 10 bases, J shed 1 base, and the junction held 2 bases outside the gene matches. Germline CDR1 is LNHDA and CDR2 is SQIVND (reference sequence). The CDR3 reads CAIGTSGTDTQYF. CDR3 bases: TGTGCCATCGGGACTAGCGGCACAGATACGCAGTATTTT.

This chain joins TRBV28 and TRBJ2-3; TRBD2 agrees at 8 bases. The ends lost 5 bases at V and 9 bases at J; junction bases unmatched: 16. Per the germline V gene, CDR1 is MDHEN and CDR2 is SYDVKM. The CDR3 spans 16 residues. The CDR3 sequence is CASSTPGSGKKGTQYF. Here the CDR3 DNA reads TGTGCCAGCAGTACCCCGGGTAGCGGGAAAAAGGGGACGCAGTATTTT.

The J gene is TRBJ2-5, the V gene TRBV2; D not certain. V lost 5 bases to trimming and J lost 5 bases, with 3 bases between them. The CDR3 is 10 residues long. Per germline, CDR1 SNHLY and CDR2 FYNNEI. The CDR3 DNA reads TGTGCCAGCAGTAGCGAGACCCAGTACTTC. This encodes CASSSETQYF. The entire variable domain, with the rest obtained from reference TRBV2 and TRBJ2-5, is as follows: EPEVTQTPSHQVTQMGQEVILRCVPISNHLYFYWYRQILGQKVEFLVSFYNNEISEKSEIFDDQFSVERPDGSNFTLKIRSTKLEDSAMYFCASSSETQYFGPGTRLLVL.

V is TRBV13 and J is TRBJ2-3; the match to TRBD2 covers 14 bases. The CDR3 runs to 16 residues. V gave up 5 bases and J gave up 2 bases; unmatched junction bases: 3. The germline V gene encodes CDR1 PRHDT and CDR2 FYEKMQ (reference sequence). CDR3 nucleotide sequence: TGTGCCAGCAGCCCGGGACTAGCGGGGGCCACAGATACGCAGTATTTT. It codes for CASSPGLAGATDTQYF.

This clone was picked up a small number of times. This chain uses TRBV4-2 with TRBJ1-2; D is unresolved. The CDR3 is made up of 14 amino acids. Germline V gives CDR1 LGHNA, CDR2 YNFKEQ. Trimming took 1 base from V and 1 from J, leaving 7 bases between them. The CDR3 DNA sequence: TGTGCCAGCAGCCAAGGGGAGGGTAACTATGGCTACACCTTC. Translation: CASSQGEGNYGYTF.

This sequence joins TRBV7-2 and TRBJ1-5, with D possibly TRBD1 on 6 matching bases. Germline values: CDR1 SGHTA, CDR2 FQGNSA. The CDR3 is made up of 17 amino acids. Trimming removed 0 bases at V and 4 bases at J, with 16 bases between. The CDR3 is CASSLAPYRVQNQPQHF. The CDR3, as DNA: TGTGCCAGCAGCTTAGCCCCCTACAGGGTACAAAATCAGCCCCAGCATTTT.

The chain is built from TRBV6-4 and TRBJ2-6, with 7 bases lining up with TRBD2. The CDR3 spans 16 residues. Trimming took 8 bases from V and 0 from J; bases not matched to a gene: 7. The V gene's germline CDR1 is MRHNA and CDR2 SNTAGT. The CDR3 spells CASPAGPGSGANVLTF. CDR3 bases: TGTGCCAGCCCAGCGGGGCCCGGCTCTGGGGCCAACGTCCTGACTTTC.

The CDR3 coding sequence is TGTGCCATCAGTGACCTCGCAGGTCTCGGAAACACCATATATTTT. This sequence encodes CAISDLAGLGNTIYF. The rearrangement links TRBV10-3 to TRBJ1-3; no definite D call. Trimming stripped 3 bases from V and 4 bases from J, with 13 bases between. This CDR3 comprises 15 residues. The germline CDR1 and CDR2 sequences are ENHRY and SYGVKD.

This chain connects TRBV27 to TRBJ2-7; D possibly corresponds to TRBD1 (6 bases). CDR3 length: 13 amino acids. Germline CDR1 and CDR2: MNHEY and SMNVEV (reference sequence). Between the trimmed V and J ends, which lost 2 bases and 4 bases, there was a span of 9 bases. As DNA, the CDR3 is TGTGCCAGCAGTTTAAACACAGGGTACGAGCAGTACTTC. This encodes CASSLNTGYEQYF.

The rearrangement joins TRBV7-2 to TRBJ2-1; D ambiguous. CDR1 SGHTA and CDR2 FQGNSA come from the germline V gene. V lost 4 bases and J lost 0, with 13 bases in between. The CDR3 spans 16 residues. The CDR3, as DNA: TGTGCCAGCAGCTCCTCAGGCGGTAGCTCCTACAATGAGCAGTTCTTC. This gives the protein CASSSSGGSSYNEQFF. Drawing the rest from reference TRBV7-2 and TRBJ2-1, the complete variable domain is GAGVSQSPSNKVTEKGKDVELRCDPISGHTALYWYRQSLGQGLEFLIYFQGNSAPDKSGLPSDRFSAERTGGSVSTLTIQRTQQEDSAVYLCASSSSGGSSYNEQFFGPGTRLTVL.